This TCR beta chain was recovered during a study of T-cell reconstitution after alpha-beta-depleted transplantation in children. This clonotype has a count of ten or more. TCRbeta library preparation incorporated unique molecular identifiers. TCRdb re-called the PCR reads with MiXCR, one entry per CDR3 protein. The sample includes around 400,000 distinct CDR3 sequences, roughly 11% of them seen just once. This TCR came from a human donor who donated a stem cell graft to a child with acute myeloid leukemia. The source material was PBMCs from the stem cell graft donor, sampled from the stem cell graft.

The CDR3 loop is CASSPGQANYGYTF. In nucleotides, the CDR3 is TGTGCCAGCAGCCCGGGACAGGCTAACTATGGCTACACCTTC. The V gene is TRBV12-3 or TRBV12-4, the J gene TRBJ1-2, with TRBD1 matching over 8 bases. J was trimmed by 0 bases and V by 6 bases; bases with no gene match: 3. This CDR3 is 14 amino acids long.